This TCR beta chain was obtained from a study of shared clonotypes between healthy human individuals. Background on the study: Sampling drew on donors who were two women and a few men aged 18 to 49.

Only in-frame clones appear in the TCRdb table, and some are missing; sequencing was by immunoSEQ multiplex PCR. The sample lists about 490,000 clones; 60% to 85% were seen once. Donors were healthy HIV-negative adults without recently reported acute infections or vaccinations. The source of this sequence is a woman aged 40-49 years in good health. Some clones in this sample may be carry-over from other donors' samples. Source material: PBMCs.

The CDR3 DNA sequence: TGTGCCAGCAGTGACCCGGGGGCCTCCTACGAGCAGTACTTC. This gives the protein CASSDPGASYEQYF. The V call is TRBV6-1, the J call TRBJ2-7; D may match TRBD1 or TRBD2 (6 bases each). V was trimmed by 3 bases and J by 0 bases, leaving 9 bases between them. CDR3 size: 14 residues. Germline V gene data show CDR1 as MNHNS and CDR2 as SASEGT.